The 26 T cell receptor beta chains reported below all come from one sample, sequenced in a study of blood T cell repertoires in COVID-19. Produced via immunoSEQ multiplex PCR; TCRdb's table is partial and in-frame only. The sample yields under 250,000 clones, around 80% seen once. Sequencing was carried out using peripheral blood. These receptors originate from a human donor in a cohort sampled during active COVID-19.

This clone was counted a single time. The junction departs from the called germline gene at one end, perhaps through a read error. The V and J genes are TRBV9 and TRBJ2-5, with TRBD1 as a possible D gene (6 bases). Germline CDR1 and CDR2: SGDLS and YYNGEE. This CDR3 is built from 11 residues. The CDR3 DNA is TGTGCCAGCAGCCTCCGGGACATCGTGAACTTC. It specifies CASSLRDIVNF.

The chain is built from TRBV2 and TRBJ1-3; maybe TRBD1 (6 bases). The CDR3 length is 14 residues. Germline V gives CDR1 SNHLY, CDR2 FYNNEI. Trimming cost V 6 bases and J 0 bases, with 9 bases left between them. The CDR3 DNA reads as TGTGCCAGCAGGACAGGTTACTCTGGAAACACCATATATTTT. This translates into CASRTGYSGNTIYF. The full variable domain, in which reference TRBV2 and TRBJ1-3 provide the parts outside the CDR3, is EPEVTQTPSHQVTQMGQEVILRCVPISNHLYFYWYRQILGQKVEFLVSFYNNEISEKSEIFDDQFSVERPDGSNFTLKIRSTKLEDSAMYFCASRTGYSGNTIYFGEGSWLTVV.

The chain carries TRBV20-1 and TRBJ1-6, with D tentatively TRBD1 (6 bases). Germline assignment: CDR1 DFQATT and CDR2 SNEGSKA (reference sequence). The CDR3 totals 15 residues. Trimming left V 3 bases short and J 4 bases short, with 13 bases between. The CDR3 is CSASVGGLYNSPLHF. CDR3 DNA sequence: TGCAGTGCTAGTGTGGGGGGGCTGTATAATTCACCCCTCCACTTT.

In its sample, this clone was seen once. The rearrangement links TRBV27 to TRBJ2-7, with D tentatively TRBD2 (6 bases). Trimming shortened V by 5 bases and J by 0 bases, and 14 bases separated the two germline ends. This CDR3 comprises 15 residues. The V gene's germline CDR1 is MNHEY and CDR2 SMNVEV (reference sequence). The CDR3 DNA follows: TGTGCCAGCAGTGATGCGGGGACGCCCTCCTACGAGCAGTACTTC. Its protein product is CASSDAGTPSYEQYF.

The chain is built from TRBV4-1 and TRBJ1-1; possible D gene TRBD1, 6 bases. The CDR3 contains 17 residues. Germline lookup yields CDR1 MGHRA and CDR2 YSYEKL. The V and J ends lost 8 bases and 1 base respectively, with 23 bases between them. CDR3 in DNA: TGCGCCAGCGGACGTACACTTTCACAGGGAGCGAACACTGAAGCTTTCTTT. This sequence encodes CASGRTLSQGANTEAFF.

CDR3 sequence reads: CASSHWEVRELFF. The CDR3 DNA reads as TGCGCCAGCAGTCACTGGGAGGTTAGGGAGCTGTTTTTT. V usage is TRBV23-1 and J usage is TRBJ2-2, with a possible D match to TRBD2 (6 bases). TRBV23-1 falls under the ORF class, with uncertain function. The CDR3 loop spans 13 amino acids. V dropped 3 bases and J dropped 9 bases, with 11 bases sitting between them.

The V gene is TRBV3-1 (or the pseudogene TRBV3-2), the J gene TRBJ2-1, with D unclear. Deletions cut 4 bases from V and 9 bases from J, with 13 bases between. The germline CDR1 and CDR2 sequences are LGHDT and YNNKEL (reference sequence). CDR3 length: 13 amino acids. CDR3 loop: CASSPRGAGEQFF. CDR3 DNA: TGTGCCAGCAGCCCCAGAGGAGCCGGTGAGCAGTTCTTC.

The V and J genes are TRBV11-3 and TRBJ2-3, with 11 bases matching TRBD2. CDR1 is SGHNT, CDR2 YENEEA, per germline. The V and J ends lost 5 bases and 0 bases, in that order; junction bases with no gene match: 4. This CDR3 spans 16 amino acids. The CDR3 loop reads CASSAGLAASTDTQYF. Written as DNA, the CDR3 is TGTGCCAGCAGCGCGGGACTAGCGGCAAGCACAGATACGCAGTATTTT.

The chain combines TRBV20-1 with TRBJ1-5, with D uncertain. The length of the CDR3 is 14 residues. The V end lost 5 bases, the J end lost 5 bases, and 16 bases lay between the germline ends. The V gene's germline CDR1 is DFQATT and CDR2 SNEGSKA (reference sequence). In nucleotides, the CDR3 is TGCAGTGCTGGTGGCGGGGAGCCGGATCAGCCCCAGCATTTT. Translation: CSAGGGEPDQPQHF.

This chain connects TRBV7-2 to TRBJ1-1, with TRBD1 identical over 8 bases. The junction had 12 bases not matched to a gene; V was cut back by 3 bases and J by 6 bases. The CDR3 is 16 amino acids. The germline CDR1 and CDR2 sequences are SGHTA and FQGNSA. DNA for the CDR3: TGTGCCAGCAGCTTCCCCCTATGGACAGGGAGCGCTGAAGCTTTCTTT. Protein sequence: CASSFPLWTGSAEAFF.

The rearrangement uses TRBV7-9 and TRBJ2-6, with TRBD1 identical over 7 bases. Germline loops: CDR1 SEHNR, CDR2 FQNEAQ (reference sequence). Germline trimming cut 5 bases from V and 0 bases from J; bases unmatched to any gene: 10. The CDR3 is 18 amino acids. CDR3: CASSPTGYGHSGANVLTF. The CDR3 DNA reads TGTGCCAGCAGCCCGACAGGGTACGGGCACTCTGGGGCCAACGTCCTGACTTTC.

V is TRBV19 and J is TRBJ2-1; TRBD1 matches at 10 bases. Trimming at V came to 4 bases and at J to 10 bases, leaving 10 bases not matched to a gene. The germline gives CDR1 LNHDA, CDR2 SQIVND (reference sequence). The CDR3 extends over 15 amino acids. CDR3 protein: CASSSGTGVGAEQFF. CDR3 nucleotide sequence: TGTGCCAGTAGTAGCGGGACAGGGGTAGGGGCAGAGCAGTTCTTC.

This clone was found a few times. The chain has TRBV7-3 and TRBJ1-1; D uncertain. V was clipped by 3 bases and J by 1 base, with 6 bases between them. From germline, CDR1 is SGHTA and CDR2 FQGTGA. The CDR3 length is 13 residues. CDR3 residues: CASSFEGNTEAFF. CDR3 nucleotide sequence: TGTGCCAGCAGCTTCGAGGGGAACACTGAAGCTTTCTTT.

This clone was detected only once. V and J are TRBV24-1 and TRBJ1-1, with D tentatively TRBD1 (5 bases). The ends were cut back, 5 bases at V and 12 bases at J, with 21 bases in the middle. This CDR3 has 14 residues. Germline CDR1 is KGHDR and CDR2 is SFDVKD. The CDR3 spells CATSAAGLASRPFF. The DNA for the CDR3 is TGTGCCACCAGTGCCGCGGGACTGGCTAGCCGGCCTTTCTTT.

The chain combines TRBV28 with TRBJ2-7; the D is unclear. V shed 6 bases and J shed 4 bases, with 7 bases lying between them. The CDR3 loop spans 11 amino acids. Germline CDR1 MDHEN, CDR2 SYDVKM. The CDR3 protein is CASRVQYEQYF. DNA for the CDR3: TGTGCCAGCAGGGTTCAGTACGAGCAGTACTTC.

As concerns this clone: The junction differs from germline at one of its ends, possibly a read error. This rearrangement joins TRBV7-7 to TRBJ2-5; 8 nucleotides agree with TRBD1. The CDR3 is 14 amino acids. Germline CDR1 is SSHAT and CDR2 is FNYEAQ (reference sequence). The CDR3 reads CASSSPGQGGTQYF. The CDR3 region has the DNA TGTGCTAGCAGCTCCCCCGGACAGGGAGGGACCCAGTACTTC.

This chain uses TRBV30 with TRBJ2-4; a weak D match, TRBD1 (6 bases). CDR3 length: 15 amino acids. The germline CDR1 and CDR2 sequences are GTSNPN and SVGIG (reference sequence). Trimming took 2 bases from V and 4 from J, leaving 15 bases between them. The CDR3 reads CAWSLAGAEKNIQYF. The CDR3 nucleotides are TGTGCCTGGAGTTTGGCAGGGGCAGAGAAAAACATTCAGTACTTC. Full variable domain (outside the CDR3, taken from reference TRBV30 and TRBJ2-4): SQTIHQWPATLVQPVGSPLSLECTVEGTSNPNLYWYRQAAGRGLQLLFYSVGIGQISSEVPQNLSASRPQDRQFILSSKKLLLSDSGFYLCAWSLAGAEKNIQYFGAGTRLSVL.

This clone was observed a few times. J is TRBJ2-7 and V is TRBV3-1 (or the pseudogene TRBV3-2); a weak D match, TRBD1 (6 bases). The CDR3 runs 16 residues. Germline CDR1 and CDR2: LGHDT and YNNKEL (reference sequence). V lost 0 bases and J 0 bases, leaving 12 bases between the germline ends. CDR3 coding DNA: TGTGCCAGCAGCCAAGACCCTGGACAGAGCTCCTACGAGCAGTACTTC. It is translated as CASSQDPGQSSYEQYF.

The rearrangement links TRBV19 to TRBJ2-7; TRBD2 agrees at 10 bases. The CDR3 is made up of 15 amino acids. The junction had 6 bases not matched to a gene; V was cut back by 5 bases and J by 2 bases. The germline gives CDR1 LNHDA, CDR2 SQIVND (reference sequence). The CDR3 region has the DNA TGTGCCAGTAGTCCACGGACTAGCGGTACCTACGAGCAGTACTTC. As protein: CASSPRTSGTYEQYF.

The chain uses TRBV6-1 and TRBJ1-2, with D maybe TRBD1 (5 bases). There are 12 residues in the CDR3. V was shortened by 3 bases and J by 7 bases, with 9 bases between the two germline ends. CDR1 and CDR2 from the germline V gene are MNHNS and SASEGT. The chain's CDR3 is CASSDRDGGYTF. The CDR3 DNA sequence: TGTGCCAGCAGTGACAGGGATGGTGGCTACACCTTC.

CDR3 bases: TGTGCCAGCAGCCCCCTACCAGGTCAAGAGACCCAGTACTTC. This sequence encodes CASSPLPGQETQYF. The rearrangement uses TRBV6-5 and TRBJ2-5; D is unresolved. Germline loops: CDR1 MNHEY, CDR2 SVGAGI. V was pared by 6 bases and J by 2 bases, with 13 bases between. This CDR3 region has 14 residues.

This clone has just one count. This chain connects TRBV25-1 to TRBJ2-2, with unresolved D. The CDR3 runs 14 residues. Germline V gene data show CDR1 as MGHDK and CDR2 as SYGVNS. Deletions cut 0 bases from V and 2 bases from J, with 4 bases between. CDR3 sequence reads: CASSEYTNTGELFF. The CDR3 DNA is TGTGCCAGCAGTGAATATACTAACACCGGGGAGCTGTTTTTT.

This clone was observed a handful of times. The V and J genes are TRBV6-4 and TRBJ2-1; TRBD2 agrees at 10 bases. J was trimmed by 2 bases and V by 0 bases; bases with no gene match: 7. CDR3 length equals 18 residues. From germline, CDR1 is MRHNA and CDR2 SNTAGT. CDR3 coding DNA: TGTGCCAGCAGTGACTCTCTAAACAGCGGGGGGGCCTACAATGAGCAGTTCTTC. It translates to CASSDSLNSGGAYNEQFF.

The chain is built from TRBV5-1 and TRBJ2-7; 8 nucleotides agree with TRBD2. The germline CDR1 and CDR2 sequences are SGHRS and YFSETQ. The CDR3 extends over 14 amino acids. With 1 base clipped from V and 5 bases from J, the junction kept 5 bases outside the gene matches. CDR3 amino acids: CASSLQRERNEQYF. The CDR3 region has the DNA TGCGCCAGCAGCTTGCAGCGGGAGCGCAACGAGCAGTACTTC. Full variable domain (missing parts from reference TRBV5-1 and TRBJ2-7): KAGVTQTPRYLIKTRGQQVTLSCSPISGHRSVSWYQQTPGQGLQFLFEYFSETQRNKGNFPGRFSGRQFSNSRSEMNVSTLELGDSALYLCASSLQRERNEQYFGPGTRLTVT.

The rearrangement uses TRBV28 and TRBJ1-5; 7 bases fit TRBD1. The CDR3 totals 15 residues. Germline lookup yields CDR1 MDHEN and CDR2 SYDVKM. With V trimmed by 9 bases and J by 3 bases, 11 bases remained unmatched. CDR3 residues: CASHRDSWANQPQHF. CDR3 sequence (DNA): TGTGCCAGTCACCGGGACAGCTGGGCCAATCAGCCCCAGCATTTT.

The chain couples TRBV21-1 to TRBJ1-5. TRBV21-1 is described as a pseudogene. The CDR3 runs to 21 residues. Written as DNA, the CDR3 is TGTGCCAGCAGCAAAGAGCAGACATCGGGAGGCAGAATTTATAGCAATCAGCCCCAGCATTTT. The encoded protein is CASSKEQTSGGRIYSNQPQHF.